These T cell receptor beta chains were read from a single sample in a study of tumor and adjacent non-tumor tissue in lung cancer. TCRdb analysed the multiplex PCR reads with MiXCR anew, one entry per CDR3 protein. The table records fewer than 80,000 distinct CDR3 sequences, approximately 68% of them present only once. What was sequenced was lung tumor tissue. The receptors here all came from a woman aged 65 to 85 with non-small cell lung cancer. The CDR3 runs from the conserved cysteine through the conserved F or W. A D gene is named only where the DNA matches it firmly. Some rows have no size entry. The others give once, few or many, or a class for an expanded clone.

d_gene: TRBD2
v_gene: TRBV10-3
j_gene: TRBJ2-1
abundance: .
CDR3nt: TGTGCCAACAGCCCGGGACTAGAGGACAATGAGCAGATCTTC
CDR3aa: CANSPGLEDNEQIF

d_gene: .
v_gene: TRBV29-1
j_gene: TRBJ2-7
abundance: .
CDR3nt: TGCAGCACTGGAGGCACACTCTACGAGCAGTACTTC
CDR3aa: CSTGGTLYEQYF

d_gene: .
v_gene: TRBV6-2/TRBV6-3
j_gene: TRBJ2-1
abundance: .
CDR3nt: TGTCCCAGCAGTTACTCCTTGGGCAATGGGCAGTTCTTC
CDR3aa: CPSSYSLGNGQFF

d_gene: TRBD2
v_gene: TRBV20-1
j_gene: TRBJ2-3
abundance: few
CDR3nt: TGCAGTGCCCCTTTCCGGGACAGCGACCGACTAGCGGCTTACTATAGCACAGATACGCAGTATTTT
CDR3aa: CSAPFRDSDRLAAYYSTDTQYF

d_gene: .
v_gene: TRBV29-1
j_gene: TRBJ1-4
abundance: .
CDR3nt: TGCAGCACCGGGCAGGGAGACGAAAAACTGTTTTTT
CDR3aa: CSTGQGDEKLFF

d_gene: .
v_gene: TRBV28
j_gene: TRBJ1-5
abundance: .
CDR3nt: TGTGCCAGCGGTACAGGGTTCGGCAATAAGCCCCAGCATTTT
CDR3aa: CASGTGFGNKPQHF

d_gene: .
v_gene: TRBV6-5
j_gene: TRBJ1-1
abundance: .
CDR3nt: TGTGCCAGCATTTACTCTGGACCCGTCGGGGAGAACACTGAAGCTTTCTTT
CDR3aa: CASIYSGPVGENTEAFF

d_gene: TRBD2
v_gene: TRBV20-1
j_gene: TRBJ2-1
abundance: few
CDR3nt: TGCAGTGCTGAACTAGCGGCACTACGGCATGAGCAGTTCTTC
CDR3aa: CSAELAALRHEQFF

d_gene: .
v_gene: TRBV29-1
j_gene: TRBJ2-2
abundance: .
CDR3nt: TGCGGCGTCGATTTCGCTAGCTCAACCGGGGAGCTGTTTTTT
CDR3aa: CGVDFASSTGELFF

d_gene: .
v_gene: TRBV6-5
j_gene: TRBJ2-7
abundance: .
CDR3nt: TGTGCAAACAGTTACTCCGGGCACCAGGGCCACGAGCAGTACTTC
CDR3aa: CANSYSGHQGHEQYF

d_gene: TRBD1
v_gene: TRBV4-1
j_gene: TRBJ2-2
abundance: .
CDR3nt: TGCGCCAGCAGCCTGCAGCAGGGACAGGGTGACACCGGGGAGCTATTTTTT
CDR3aa: CASSLQQGQGDTGELFF

d_gene: TRBD1
v_gene: TRBV5-5
j_gene: TRBJ2-2
abundance: few
CDR3nt: TGTGTCAGCAACTCAACAGGGGATACCGGGGAGCTGTTTTTT
CDR3aa: CVSNSTGDTGELFF

d_gene: .
v_gene: TRBV6-5
j_gene: TRBJ2-7
abundance: .
CDR3nt: TGTGCCAGCAGTTACTCGTTGGTCGATCAGGATACTAGCTCCTACGAGCAGTACTTC
CDR3aa: CASSYSLVDQDTSSYEQYF

d_gene: .
v_gene: TRBV12-3/TRBV12-4
j_gene: TRBJ2-2
abundance: .
CDR3nt: TGTGCCAGCCAAACGGCGTACACAAGGAACACCGAGGAGCTGTTTTTT
CDR3aa: CASQTAYTRNTEELFF

d_gene: .
v_gene: TRBV24-1
j_gene: TRBJ1-2
abundance: many
CDR3nt: TGTGCCACCAGTGACCCCGGCTCGTCCTCCTATGGCTACACCTTC
CDR3aa: CATSDPGSSSYGYTF

d_gene: .
v_gene: TRBV5-4
j_gene: TRBJ2-3
abundance: once
CDR3nt: TGTGCCAGCAGCTTGACTGATAGCACAGATATGCAGTATTTT
CDR3aa: CASSLTDSTDMQYF

d_gene: .
v_gene: TRBV29-1
j_gene: TRBJ1-2
abundance: .
CDR3nt: TGCATCGTCCAATCAAATCCGGACACCTATGGCTACACCTTC
CDR3aa: CIVQSNPDTYGYTF

d_gene: .
v_gene: TRBV7-8
j_gene: TRBJ1-2
abundance: .
CDR3nt: TGTGCCAGCAGCTCGAAGTTTCTGGGGAACATGTATCATGGCTACACCTTC
CDR3aa: CASSSKFLGNMYHGYTF

d_gene: TRBD1
v_gene: TRBV28
j_gene: TRBJ2-4
abundance: .
CDR3nt: TGTGTCAGCAGGGACAGTGGCAAAAACATTCAGTACTTC
CDR3aa: CVSRDSGKNIQYF

d_gene: .
v_gene: TRBV5-1
j_gene: TRBJ2-2
abundance: .
CDR3nt: TGCGCCAGCAGTCAGAATTACGGGACCAACACCGGGGAGCTGTTTTTT
CDR3aa: CASSQNYGTNTGELFF

d_gene: .
v_gene: TRBV29-1
j_gene: TRBJ1-1
abundance: few
CDR3nt: TGCAGCGTACGGAGGACCCGCCGTGACACTGAAGCTTTCTTT
CDR3aa: CSVRRTRRDTEAFF

d_gene: .
v_gene: TRBV29-1
j_gene: TRBJ1-1
abundance: .
CDR3nt: TGCAGCGTTGGTTTGGGCAGGGAGGATACTGAGGCTTTCTTT
CDR3aa: CSVGLGREDTEAFF

d_gene: TRBD2
v_gene: TRBV4-2
j_gene: TRBJ2-1
abundance: .
CDR3nt: TGTGCCAGCAGCCAAGATGGACTAGCGGTACCCCCGTTCTTC
CDR3aa: CASSQDGLAVPPFF

d_gene: .
v_gene: TRBV5-1
j_gene: TRBJ2-1
abundance: many
CDR3nt: TGCGCCAGCGGGGTCGGGACATCACCGGGACTTTCGTTCTTC
CDR3aa: CASGVGTSPGLSFF

d_gene: .
v_gene: TRBV4-1
j_gene: TRBJ1-5
abundance: .
CDR3nt: TGCGCCAGCAGCCAAATAGGGGGGGGTAGTAATCAGCCCCAGCATTTT
CDR3aa: CASSQIGGGSNQPQHF

d_gene: .
v_gene: TRBV6-5
j_gene: TRBJ1-3
abundance: .
CDR3nt: TGTGCCAGCAGTTACTCATACGGTTTCGGAAACACCATAAATTTT
CDR3aa: CASSYSYGFGNTINF

d_gene: .
v_gene: TRBV6-6
j_gene: TRBJ1-2
abundance: .
CDR3nt: TGTGCCAGCAGGCAAGTGACACTGTCATTAAACTATGGCTACACCTTC
CDR3aa: CASRQVTLSLNYGYTF

d_gene: .
v_gene: TRBV4-1
j_gene: TRBJ2-3
abundance: many
CDR3nt: TGCGCCAGCAGCCATCCCCACCGCTTCACAGATACGCAGTATTTT
CDR3aa: CASSHPHRFTDTQYF

d_gene: .
v_gene: TRBV5-6
j_gene: TRBJ2-7
abundance: few
CDR3nt: TGTGCCAGCACCTTGGACTACACTTCCTACGAGCAGTACTTT
CDR3aa: CASTLDYTSYEQYF

d_gene: TRBD1
v_gene: TRBV20-1
j_gene: TRBJ2-1
abundance: .
CDR3nt: TGCAGTACTAGAGATATTAGACAGGGTGCGAATGAGCAGTTCTTC
CDR3aa: CSTRDIRQGANEQFF

d_gene: TRBD2
v_gene: TRBV30
j_gene: TRBJ2-2
abundance: .
CDR3nt: TGTGCCTGTAGTTCTTTGGGACTAGCGGTCGGGGAGCTGTTTTTT
CDR3aa: CACSSLGLAVGELFF

d_gene: TRBD2
v_gene: TRBV28
j_gene: TRBJ2-7
abundance: .
CDR3nt: TGTGCCAGCAGTCCTAGCGGTAACGAGCAGTACTTC
CDR3aa: CASSPSGNEQYF

d_gene: TRBD1
v_gene: TRBV28
j_gene: TRBJ1-1
abundance: many
CDR3nt: TGTGCCAGCAGTTTCGACCCAGGGGGGGTCACTGAAGCTTTCTTT
CDR3aa: CASSFDPGGVTEAFF

d_gene: .
v_gene: TRBV29-1
j_gene: TRBJ1-1
abundance: once
CDR3nt: TGCAGCATTGTCAGGGCTGAGACTGAAGCTTTCTTT
CDR3aa: CSIVRAETEAFF

d_gene: TRBD2
v_gene: TRBV6-1
j_gene: TRBJ2-3
abundance: .
CDR3nt: TGTGCCAGCAGGCGCCTAGCGGAAGGAACAGATACGCAGTATTTT
CDR3aa: CASRRLAEGTDTQYF

d_gene: TRBD1
v_gene: TRBV10-3
j_gene: TRBJ2-4
abundance: .
CDR3nt: TGTGCCAACGGGACAGGGCAAAACATTCAGTACTTC
CDR3aa: CANGTGQNIQYF

d_gene: TRBD2
v_gene: TRBV11-1
j_gene: TRBJ2-1
abundance: .
CDR3nt: TGTGCCAGCTGCCCGCGGGAGGGCCGCCATGAGCGGTTCTTC
CDR3aa: CASCPREGRHERFF

d_gene: TRBD1
v_gene: TRBV6-5
j_gene: TRBJ1-5
abundance: .
CDR3nt: TGTGCCAACAGATCGGGACAGGGGAACAATCAGCCCCAGCATTTT
CDR3aa: CANRSGQGNNQPQHF

d_gene: TRBD2
v_gene: TRBV9
j_gene: TRBJ2-1
abundance: .
CDR3nt: TGTGCCAGCAGCCTACTAGCGGGAGTCTACAATGAGCAGTTCTTC
CDR3aa: CASSLLAGVYNEQFF

d_gene: .
v_gene: TRBV7-9
j_gene: TRBJ2-1
abundance: many
CDR3nt: TGTGCCAGCAGTTCTATTCGAGCGAGGAATGAGCAGTTCTTC
CDR3aa: CASSSIRARNEQFF

d_gene: .
v_gene: TRBV28
j_gene: TRBJ1-6
abundance: .
CDR3nt: TGTGTCAGCGAAGCGACAGCAGGAGACCTACCCCTCCACTTT
CDR3aa: CVSEATAGDLPLHF

d_gene: TRBD1
v_gene: TRBV6-1
j_gene: TRBJ1-6
abundance: .
CDR3nt: TGTGCCAGCAGTGAAGTTCAGGGGGCGAATTTACCCCTCCAGTTT
CDR3aa: CASSEVQGANLPLQF

d_gene: TRBD1
v_gene: TRBV6-5
j_gene: TRBJ2-3
abundance: .
CDR3nt: TGTGTCAGTACGACAGGGTCATTTTTGGATACGCAGTATTTT
CDR3aa: CVSTTGSFLDTQYF